This T cell receptor (beta chain) was sequenced in a study of human T cells and chemical hapten exposure. TCRdb called the RACE reads again in MiXCR, with one record for every CDR3 protein. The sample holds 100,000 to 150,000 distinct CDR3 sequences, roughly 10% seen once. CDR3 length: 14 amino acids. V lost 6 bases to trimming and J lost 4 bases; unmatched junction nucleotides: 5. This clonotype was seen more than once but under ten times. Described time point: patch test 3, about 24 weeks after DPC sensitization. The treatment is: therapeutic diphenylcyclopropenone sensitization with weekly scalp DPC.

V and J are TRBV12-3 or TRBV12-4 and TRBJ1-2; 10 nucleotides match TRBD1. The source of this sequence is a woman between 45 and 60 years old with alopecia areata. Some clones in this sample may be carry-over from other donors' samples. The source material was whole blood, sampled in connection with sensitization to the hapten diphenylcyclopropenone (DPC). Here the CDR3 reads CASSRQGAIYGYTF. The CDR3 DNA follows: TGTGCCAGCAGCAGACAGGGGGCGATCTATGGCTACACCTTC.